This T cell receptor (beta chain) was obtained from a study of OX40 agonist ivuxolimab in advanced cancers. The wider study: Intravenous ivuxolimab at 0.01 to 10 mg/kg was given to patients every 2 weeks.

For this clone: Its antigen remains unknown.

Sequenced by immunoSEQ multiplex PCR; TCRdb stores in-frame clones only, minus some. The sample lists around 60,000 clones, around 83% seen once, with 3% in the top ten. Germline CDR1 SNHLY, CDR2 FYNNEI. With 4 bases removed from V and 6 bases from J, the gap between germline ends came to 10 bases. This CDR3 is built from 13 residues. Study-wide points: Expanded peripheral T cell antigen specificity was not determined. Nonresponders, in some cases, also had low normalized T-cell clonal expansion.

The sequences come from CD4+ or CD8+ T cells sorted from blood, collected in a trial of the OX40 agonist ivuxolimab. This chain links TRBV2 with TRBJ1-5, with D possibly TRBD1 on 6 matching bases. This clonotype was obtained from an adult with an advanced solid tumor such as melanoma, head and neck, liver or kidney cancer. The CDR3 nucleotides are TGTGCCAGCAGTGCACAGGGCGGTCAGCCCCAGCATTTT. This sequence encodes CASSAQGGQPQHF.